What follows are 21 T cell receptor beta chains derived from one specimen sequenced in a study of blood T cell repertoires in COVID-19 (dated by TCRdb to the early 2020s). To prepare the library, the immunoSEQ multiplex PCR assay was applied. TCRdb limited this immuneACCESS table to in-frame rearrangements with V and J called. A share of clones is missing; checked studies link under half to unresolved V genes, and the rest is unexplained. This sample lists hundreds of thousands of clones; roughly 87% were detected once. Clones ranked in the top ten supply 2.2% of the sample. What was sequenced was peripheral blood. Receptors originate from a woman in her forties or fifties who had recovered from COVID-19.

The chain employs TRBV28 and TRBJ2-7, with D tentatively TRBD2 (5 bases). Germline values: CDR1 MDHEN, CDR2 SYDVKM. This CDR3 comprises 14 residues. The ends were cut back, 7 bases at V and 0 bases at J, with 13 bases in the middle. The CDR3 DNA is TGTGCCAGCACCGAGGGTATTTCCTCCTACGAGCAGTACTTC. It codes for CASTEGISSYEQYF.

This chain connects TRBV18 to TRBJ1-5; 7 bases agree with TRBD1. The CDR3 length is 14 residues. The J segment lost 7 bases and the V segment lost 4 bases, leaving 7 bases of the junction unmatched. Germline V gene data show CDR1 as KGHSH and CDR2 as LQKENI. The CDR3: CASSLLDRDQPQHF. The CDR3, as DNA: TGTGCCAGCTCACTTCTCGACAGGGACCAGCCCCAGCATTTT.

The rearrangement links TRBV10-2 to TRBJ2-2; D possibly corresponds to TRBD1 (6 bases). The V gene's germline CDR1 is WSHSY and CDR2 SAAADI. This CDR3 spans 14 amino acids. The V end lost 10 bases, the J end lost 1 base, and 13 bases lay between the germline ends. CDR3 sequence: CATIQQGNTGELFF. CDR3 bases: TGCGCCACCATCCAACAGGGGAACACCGGGGAGCTGTTTTTT.

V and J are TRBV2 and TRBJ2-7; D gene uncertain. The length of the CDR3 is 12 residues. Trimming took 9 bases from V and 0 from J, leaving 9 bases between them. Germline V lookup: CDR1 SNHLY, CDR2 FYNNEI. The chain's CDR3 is CASKLSSYEQYF. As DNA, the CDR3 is TGTGCCAGTAAATTATCCTCCTACGAGCAGTACTTC.

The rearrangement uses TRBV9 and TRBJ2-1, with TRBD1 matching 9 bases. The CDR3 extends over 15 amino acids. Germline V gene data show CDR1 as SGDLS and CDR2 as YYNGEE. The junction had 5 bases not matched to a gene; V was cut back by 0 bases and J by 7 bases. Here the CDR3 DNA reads TGTGCCAGCAGCGTAGAACAGGGGGCGCGAAATGAGCAGTTCTTC. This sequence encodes CASSVEQGARNEQFF.

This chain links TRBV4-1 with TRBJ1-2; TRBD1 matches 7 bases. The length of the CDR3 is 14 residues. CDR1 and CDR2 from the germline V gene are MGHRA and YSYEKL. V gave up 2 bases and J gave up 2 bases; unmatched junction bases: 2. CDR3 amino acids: CASSQNRGNYGYTF. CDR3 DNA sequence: TGCGCCAGCAGCCAAAACAGGGGAAACTATGGCTACACCTTC.

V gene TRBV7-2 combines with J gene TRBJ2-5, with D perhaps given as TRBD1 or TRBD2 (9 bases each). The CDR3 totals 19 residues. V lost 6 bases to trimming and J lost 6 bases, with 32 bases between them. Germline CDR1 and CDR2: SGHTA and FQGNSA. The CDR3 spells CASRIAPGQGGGRAQTQYF. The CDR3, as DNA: TGTGCCAGCAGAATAGCCCCGGGACAGGGTGGCGGGAGGGCTCAGACCCAGTACTTC.

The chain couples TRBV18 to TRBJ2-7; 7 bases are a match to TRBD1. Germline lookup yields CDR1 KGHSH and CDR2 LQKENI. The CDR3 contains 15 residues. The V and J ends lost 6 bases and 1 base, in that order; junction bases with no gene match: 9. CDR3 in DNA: TGTGCCAGCTCCCCCCGGGACAGCTTTTCCTACGAGCAGTACTTC. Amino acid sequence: CASSPRDSFSYEQYF. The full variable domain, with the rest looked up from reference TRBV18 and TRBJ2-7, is NAGVMQNPRHLVRRRGQEARLRCSPMKGHSHVYWYRQLPEEGLKFMVYLQKENIIDESGMPKERFSAEFPKEGPSILRIQQVVRGDSAAYFCASSPRDSFSYEQYFGPGTRLTVT.

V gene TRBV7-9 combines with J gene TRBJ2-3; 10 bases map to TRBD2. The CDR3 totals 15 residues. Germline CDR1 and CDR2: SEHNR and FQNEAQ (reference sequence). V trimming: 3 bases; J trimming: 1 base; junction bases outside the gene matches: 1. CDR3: CASSFTSGGTDTQYF. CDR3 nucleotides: TGTGCCAGCAGCTTTACTAGCGGGGGCACAGATACGCAGTATTTT.

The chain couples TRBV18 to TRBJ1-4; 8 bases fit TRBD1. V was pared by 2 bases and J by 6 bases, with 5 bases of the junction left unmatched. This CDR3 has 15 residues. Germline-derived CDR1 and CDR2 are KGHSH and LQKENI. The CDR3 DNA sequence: TGTGCCAGCTCACCAACCGGACAGGGACATGAAAAACTGTTTTTT. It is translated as CASSPTGQGHEKLFF.

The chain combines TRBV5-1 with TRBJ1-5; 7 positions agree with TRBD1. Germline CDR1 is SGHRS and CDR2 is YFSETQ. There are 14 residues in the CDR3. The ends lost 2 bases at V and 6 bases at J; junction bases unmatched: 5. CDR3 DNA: TGCGCCAGCAGCTTAACAGGGGACGGTCAGCCCCAGCATTTT. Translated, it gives CASSLTGDGQPQHF. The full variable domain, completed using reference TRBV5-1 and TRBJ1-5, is KAGVTQTPRYLIKTRGQQVTLSCSPISGHRSVSWYQQTPGQGLQFLFEYFSETQRNKGNFPGRFSGRQFSNSRSEMNVSTLELGDSALYLCASSLTGDGQPQHFGDGTRLSIL.

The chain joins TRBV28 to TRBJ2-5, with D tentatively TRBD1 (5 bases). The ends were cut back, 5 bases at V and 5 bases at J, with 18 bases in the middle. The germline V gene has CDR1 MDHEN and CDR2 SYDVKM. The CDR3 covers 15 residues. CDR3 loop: CASSPLSGIGETQYF. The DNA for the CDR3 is TGTGCCAGCAGTCCCCTTTCAGGGATAGGCGAGACCCAGTACTTC.

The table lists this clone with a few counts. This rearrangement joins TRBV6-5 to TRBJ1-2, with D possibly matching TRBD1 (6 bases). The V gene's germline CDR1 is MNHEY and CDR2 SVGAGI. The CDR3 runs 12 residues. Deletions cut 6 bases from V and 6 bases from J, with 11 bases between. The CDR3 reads CASSLYRDGYTF. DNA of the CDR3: TGTGCCAGCAGCCTCTACAGGGATGGCTACACCTTC.

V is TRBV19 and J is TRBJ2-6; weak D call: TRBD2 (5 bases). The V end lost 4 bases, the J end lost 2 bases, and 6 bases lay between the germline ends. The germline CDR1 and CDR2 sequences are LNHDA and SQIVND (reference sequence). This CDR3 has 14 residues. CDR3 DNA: TGTGCCAGTAGTACCGGGGCTGGGGCCAACGTCCTGACTTTC. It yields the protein CASSTGAGANVLTF.

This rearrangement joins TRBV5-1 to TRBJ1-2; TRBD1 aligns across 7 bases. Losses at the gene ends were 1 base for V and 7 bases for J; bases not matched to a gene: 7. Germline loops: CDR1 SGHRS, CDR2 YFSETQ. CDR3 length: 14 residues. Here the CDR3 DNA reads TGCGCCAGCAGCTTGCAACAGGGGAGGAGTGGCTACACCTTC. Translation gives CASSLQQGRSGYTF.

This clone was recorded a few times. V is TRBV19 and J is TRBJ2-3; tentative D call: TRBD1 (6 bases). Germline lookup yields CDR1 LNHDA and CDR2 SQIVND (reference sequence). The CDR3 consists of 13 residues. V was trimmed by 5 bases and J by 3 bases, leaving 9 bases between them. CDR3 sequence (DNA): TGTGCCAGTAGTTTTGGACAGACAGATACGCAGTATTTT. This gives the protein CASSFGQTDTQYF.

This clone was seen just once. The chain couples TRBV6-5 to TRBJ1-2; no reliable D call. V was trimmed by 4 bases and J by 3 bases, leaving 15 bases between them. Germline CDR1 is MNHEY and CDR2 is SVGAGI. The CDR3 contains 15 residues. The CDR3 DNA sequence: TGTGCCAGCAGTTCTACCCGGCAGGCACACTATGGCTACACCTTC. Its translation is CASSSTRQAHYGYTF.

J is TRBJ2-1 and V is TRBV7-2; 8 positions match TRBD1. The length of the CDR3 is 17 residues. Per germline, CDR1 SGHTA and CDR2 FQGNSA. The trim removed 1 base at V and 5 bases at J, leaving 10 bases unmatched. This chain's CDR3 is CASSLEGTTGANNEQFF. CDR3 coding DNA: TGTGCCAGCAGCTTAGAGGGAACGACAGGGGCGAACAATGAGCAGTTCTTC. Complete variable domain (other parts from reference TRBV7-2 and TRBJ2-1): GAGVSQSPSNKVTEKGKDVELRCDPISGHTALYWYRQSLGQGLEFLIYFQGNSAPDKSGLPSDRFSAERTGGSVSTLTIQRTQQEDSAVYLCASSLEGTTGANNEQFFGPGTRLTVL.

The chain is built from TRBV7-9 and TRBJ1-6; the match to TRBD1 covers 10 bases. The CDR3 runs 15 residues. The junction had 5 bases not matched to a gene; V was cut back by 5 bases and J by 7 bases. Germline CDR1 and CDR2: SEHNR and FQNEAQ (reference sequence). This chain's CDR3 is CASSTGQGYNSPLHF. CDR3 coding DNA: TGTGCCAGCAGCACGGGACAGGGGTACAATTCACCCCTCCACTTT.

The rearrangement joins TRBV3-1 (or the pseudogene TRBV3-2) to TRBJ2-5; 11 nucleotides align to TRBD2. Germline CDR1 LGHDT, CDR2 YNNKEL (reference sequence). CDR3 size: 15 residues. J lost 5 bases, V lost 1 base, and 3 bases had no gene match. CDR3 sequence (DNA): TGTGCCAGCAGCCAAGTTAGCGGGGGGGCTGAGACCCAGTACTTC. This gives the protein CASSQVSGGAETQYF.

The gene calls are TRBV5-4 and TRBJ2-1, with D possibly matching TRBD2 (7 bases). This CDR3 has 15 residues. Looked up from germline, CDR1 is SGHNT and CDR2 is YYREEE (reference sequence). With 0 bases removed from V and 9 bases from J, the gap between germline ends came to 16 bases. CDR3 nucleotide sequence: TGTGCCAGCAGCTTGGCCCGGGGGGCCTACGGTGAGCAGTTCTTC. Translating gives CASSLARGAYGEQFF.